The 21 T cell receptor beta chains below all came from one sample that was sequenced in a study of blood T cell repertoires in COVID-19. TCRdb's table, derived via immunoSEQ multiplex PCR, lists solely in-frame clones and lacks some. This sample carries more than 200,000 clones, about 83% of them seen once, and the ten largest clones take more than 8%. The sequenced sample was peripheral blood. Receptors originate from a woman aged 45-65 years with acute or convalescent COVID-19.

In DNA, the CDR3 is TGTGCCAGCAGGCGGGGGGGCGAAGGTTCACCCCTCCACTTT. It is translated as CASRRGGEGSPLHF. The chain has TRBV6-4 and TRBJ1-6, with a possible D match to TRBD1 (6 bases). V shed 6 bases and J shed 9 bases, with 15 bases lying between them. This CDR3 has 14 residues. Germline V gene lookup returns CDR1 MRHNA and CDR2 SNTAGT.

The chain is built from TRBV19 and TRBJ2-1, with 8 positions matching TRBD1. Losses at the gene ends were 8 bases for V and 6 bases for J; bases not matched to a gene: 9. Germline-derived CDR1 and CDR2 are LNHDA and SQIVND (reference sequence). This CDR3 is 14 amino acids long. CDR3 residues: CASWSRQGSNEQFF. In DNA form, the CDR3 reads TGTGCCAGTTGGTCCCGACAGGGGTCCAATGAGCAGTTCTTC.

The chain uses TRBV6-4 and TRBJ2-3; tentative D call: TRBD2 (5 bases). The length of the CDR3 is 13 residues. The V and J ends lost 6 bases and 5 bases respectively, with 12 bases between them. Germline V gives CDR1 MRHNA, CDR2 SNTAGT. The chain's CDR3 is CASSALAGDTQYF. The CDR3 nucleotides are TGTGCCAGCAGCGCCCTCGCGGGAGATACGCAGTATTTT.

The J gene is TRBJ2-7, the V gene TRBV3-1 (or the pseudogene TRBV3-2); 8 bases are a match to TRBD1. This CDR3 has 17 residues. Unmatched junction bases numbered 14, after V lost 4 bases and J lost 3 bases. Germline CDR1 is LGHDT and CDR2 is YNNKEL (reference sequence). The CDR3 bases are TGTGCCAGCAGCCCCCGATTTACAGGGGGAGGTCTCTACGAGCAGTACTTC. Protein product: CASSPRFTGGGLYEQYF.

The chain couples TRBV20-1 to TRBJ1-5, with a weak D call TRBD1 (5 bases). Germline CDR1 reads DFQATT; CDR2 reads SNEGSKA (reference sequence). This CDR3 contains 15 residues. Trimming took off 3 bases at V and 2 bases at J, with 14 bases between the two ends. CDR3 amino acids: CSASGGGEGNQPQHF. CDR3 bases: TGCAGTGCTAGTGGGGGGGGAGAGGGCAATCAGCCCCAGCATTTT.

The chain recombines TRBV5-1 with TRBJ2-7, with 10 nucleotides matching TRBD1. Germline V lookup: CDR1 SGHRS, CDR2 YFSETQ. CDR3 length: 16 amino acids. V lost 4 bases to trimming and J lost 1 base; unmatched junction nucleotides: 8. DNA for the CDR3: TGCGCCAGCAGCCCGGGACAGGGGACCATTTCCTACGAGCAGTACTTC. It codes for CASSPGQGTISYEQYF.

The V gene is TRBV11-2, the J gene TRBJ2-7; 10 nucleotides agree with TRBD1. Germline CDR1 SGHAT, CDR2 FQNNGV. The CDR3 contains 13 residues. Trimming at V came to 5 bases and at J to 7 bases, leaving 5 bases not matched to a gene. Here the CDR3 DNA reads TGTGCCAGCAGCCGGGACAGGGGAGGGGAGCAGTACTTC. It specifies CASSRDRGGEQYF.

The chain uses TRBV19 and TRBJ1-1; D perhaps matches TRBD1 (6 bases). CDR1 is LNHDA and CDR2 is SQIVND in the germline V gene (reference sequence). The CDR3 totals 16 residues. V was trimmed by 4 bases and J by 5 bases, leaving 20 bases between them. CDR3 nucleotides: TGTGCCAGTAGTAAAAAATCGGACAGCGGTAGGACTGAAGCTTTCTTT. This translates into CASSKKSDSGRTEAFF. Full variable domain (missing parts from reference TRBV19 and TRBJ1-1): DGGITQSPKYLFRKEGQNVTLSCEQNLNHDAMYWYRQDPGQGLRLIYYSQIVNDFQKGDIAEGYSVSREKKESFPLTVTSAQKNPTAFYLCASSKKSDSGRTEAFFGQGTRLTVV.

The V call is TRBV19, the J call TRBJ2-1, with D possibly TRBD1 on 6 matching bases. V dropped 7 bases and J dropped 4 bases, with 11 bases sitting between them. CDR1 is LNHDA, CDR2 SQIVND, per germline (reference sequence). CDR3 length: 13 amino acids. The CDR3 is CASTSTGYNEQFF. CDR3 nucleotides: TGTGCCAGTACCTCAACAGGGTACAATGAGCAGTTCTTC.

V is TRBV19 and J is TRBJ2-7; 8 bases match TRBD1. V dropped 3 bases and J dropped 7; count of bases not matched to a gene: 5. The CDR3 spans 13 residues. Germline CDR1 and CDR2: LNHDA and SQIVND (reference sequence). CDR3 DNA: TGTGCCAGTAGTATTCAGGGGGCAGGGGAGCAGTACTTC. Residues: CASSIQGAGEQYF.

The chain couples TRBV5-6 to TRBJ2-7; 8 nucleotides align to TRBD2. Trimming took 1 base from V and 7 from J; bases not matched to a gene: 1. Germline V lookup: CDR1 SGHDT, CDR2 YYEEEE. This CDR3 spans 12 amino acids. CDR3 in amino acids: CASSLTSGEQYF. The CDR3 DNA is TGTGCCAGCAGCTTGACTAGCGGAGAGCAGTACTTC.

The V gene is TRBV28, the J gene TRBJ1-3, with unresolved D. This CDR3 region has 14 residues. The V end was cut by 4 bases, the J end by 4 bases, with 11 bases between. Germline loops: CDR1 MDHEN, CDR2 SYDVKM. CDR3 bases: TGTGCCAGCAGTTGGCACCCAAACGGAAACACCATATATTTT. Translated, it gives CASSWHPNGNTIYF.

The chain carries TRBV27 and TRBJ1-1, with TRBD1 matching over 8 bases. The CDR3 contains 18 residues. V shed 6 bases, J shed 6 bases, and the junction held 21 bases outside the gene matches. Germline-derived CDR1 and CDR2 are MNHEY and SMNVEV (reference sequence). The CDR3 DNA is TGTGCCAGCAGCCGCCAGGGATTAATGACAGGGGAACTCGCTGAAGCTTTCTTT. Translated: CASSRQGLMTGELAEAFF.

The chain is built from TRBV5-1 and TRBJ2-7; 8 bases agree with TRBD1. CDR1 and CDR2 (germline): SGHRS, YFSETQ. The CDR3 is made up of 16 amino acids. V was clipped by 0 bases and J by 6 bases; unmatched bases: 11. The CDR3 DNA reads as TGCGCCAGCAGCTTGGGAGCTTGGACAGGGTCTGTCGAGCAGTACTTC. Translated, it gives CASSLGAWTGSVEQYF.

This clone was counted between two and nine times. This CDR3 reads CASSPREDRYNEQFF. The CDR3 nucleotides are TGTGCCAGCAGTCCACGGGAGGACAGATACAATGAGCAGTTCTTC. This rearrangement joins TRBV27 to TRBJ2-1, with D possibly being TRBD2 (7 bases). V was cut by 5 bases and J by 4 bases, with 15 bases left in between. CDR3 length: 15 amino acids. Germline V gene sequence: CDR1 MNHEY, CDR2 SMNVEV (reference sequence).

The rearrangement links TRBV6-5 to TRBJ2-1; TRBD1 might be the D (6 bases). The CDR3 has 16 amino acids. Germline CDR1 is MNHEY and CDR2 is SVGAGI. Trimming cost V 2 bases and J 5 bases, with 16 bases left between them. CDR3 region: CASSYVQGISNNEQFF. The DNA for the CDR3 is TGTGCCAGCAGTTACGTACAGGGAATTAGTAACAATGAGCAGTTCTTC.

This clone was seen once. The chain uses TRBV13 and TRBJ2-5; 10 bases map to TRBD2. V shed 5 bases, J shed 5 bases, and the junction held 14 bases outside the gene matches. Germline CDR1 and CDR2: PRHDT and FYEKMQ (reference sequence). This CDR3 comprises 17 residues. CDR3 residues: CASSTPDQAGGLETQYF. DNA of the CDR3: TGTGCCAGCAGCACCCCCGATCAAGCGGGAGGGCTTGAGACCCAGTACTTC.

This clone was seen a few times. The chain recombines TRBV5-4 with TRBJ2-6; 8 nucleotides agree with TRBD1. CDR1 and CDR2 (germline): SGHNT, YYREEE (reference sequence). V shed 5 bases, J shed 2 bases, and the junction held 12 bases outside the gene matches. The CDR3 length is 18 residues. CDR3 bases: TGTGCCAGCAGAGAGGACAGGGCGTGGGGCCCTGGGGCCAACGTCCTGACTTTC. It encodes CASREDRAWGPGANVLTF.

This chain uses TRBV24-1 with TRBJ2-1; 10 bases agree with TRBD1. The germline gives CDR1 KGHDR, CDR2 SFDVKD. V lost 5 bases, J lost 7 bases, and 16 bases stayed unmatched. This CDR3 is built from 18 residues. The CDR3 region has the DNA TGTGCCACCAGTGGGGGACAGGGGTTGGGGCTGGGTACAAATGAGCAGTTCTTC. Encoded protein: CATSGGQGLGLGTNEQFF.

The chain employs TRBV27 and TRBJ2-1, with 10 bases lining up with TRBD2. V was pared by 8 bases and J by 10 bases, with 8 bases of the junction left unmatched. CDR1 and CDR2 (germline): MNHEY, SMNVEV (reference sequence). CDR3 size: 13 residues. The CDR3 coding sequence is TGTGCCAGCGCCGGCAGCGGGAGGGGCGAGCAGTTCTTC. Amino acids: CASAGSGRGEQFF.

The CDR3 here is CASSLRGSGANVLTF. In nucleotides, the CDR3 is TGTGCCAGCAGTTTAAGGGGTTCTGGGGCCAACGTCCTGACTTTC. The V and J genes are TRBV27 and TRBJ2-6, with D possibly matching TRBD1 (5 bases). Trimming took off 2 bases at V and 1 base at J, with 6 bases between the two ends. CDR3 size: 15 residues. Germline assignment: CDR1 MNHEY and CDR2 SMNVEV (reference sequence).